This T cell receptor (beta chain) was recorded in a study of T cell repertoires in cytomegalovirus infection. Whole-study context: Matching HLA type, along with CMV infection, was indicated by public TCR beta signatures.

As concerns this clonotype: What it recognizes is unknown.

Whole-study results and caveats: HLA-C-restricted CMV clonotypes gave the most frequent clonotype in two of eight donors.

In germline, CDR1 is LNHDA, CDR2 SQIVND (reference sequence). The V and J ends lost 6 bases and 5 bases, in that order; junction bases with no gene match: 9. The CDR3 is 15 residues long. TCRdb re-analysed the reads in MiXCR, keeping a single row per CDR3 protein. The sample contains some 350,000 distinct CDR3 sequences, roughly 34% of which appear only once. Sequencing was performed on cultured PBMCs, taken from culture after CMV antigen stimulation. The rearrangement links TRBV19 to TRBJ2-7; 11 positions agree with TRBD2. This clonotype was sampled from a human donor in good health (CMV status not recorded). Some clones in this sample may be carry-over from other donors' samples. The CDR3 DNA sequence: TGTGCCAGTAGGGATGTAGCGGGAGGGCCACACGAGCAGTACTTC. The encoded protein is CASRDVAGGPHEQYF.